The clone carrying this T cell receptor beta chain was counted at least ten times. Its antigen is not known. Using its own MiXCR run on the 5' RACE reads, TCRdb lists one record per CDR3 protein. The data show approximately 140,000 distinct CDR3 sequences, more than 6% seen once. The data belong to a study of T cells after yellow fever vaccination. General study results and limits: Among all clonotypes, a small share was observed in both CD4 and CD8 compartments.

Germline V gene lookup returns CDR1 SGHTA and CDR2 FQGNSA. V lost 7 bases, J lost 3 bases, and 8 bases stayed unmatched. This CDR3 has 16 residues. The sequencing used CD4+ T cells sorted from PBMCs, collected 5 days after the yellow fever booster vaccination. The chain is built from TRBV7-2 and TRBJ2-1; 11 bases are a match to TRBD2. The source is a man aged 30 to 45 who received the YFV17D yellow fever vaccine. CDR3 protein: CASIGAGTSGYNEQFF. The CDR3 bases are TGTGCCAGCATCGGTGCCGGGACTAGCGGCTACAATGAGCAGTTCTTC. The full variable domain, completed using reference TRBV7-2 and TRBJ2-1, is GAGVSQSPSNKVTEKGKDVELRCDPISGHTALYWYRQSLGQGLEFLIYFQGNSAPDKSGLPSDRFSAERTGGSVSTLTIQRTQQEDSAVYLCASIGAGTSGYNEQFFGPGTRLTVL.